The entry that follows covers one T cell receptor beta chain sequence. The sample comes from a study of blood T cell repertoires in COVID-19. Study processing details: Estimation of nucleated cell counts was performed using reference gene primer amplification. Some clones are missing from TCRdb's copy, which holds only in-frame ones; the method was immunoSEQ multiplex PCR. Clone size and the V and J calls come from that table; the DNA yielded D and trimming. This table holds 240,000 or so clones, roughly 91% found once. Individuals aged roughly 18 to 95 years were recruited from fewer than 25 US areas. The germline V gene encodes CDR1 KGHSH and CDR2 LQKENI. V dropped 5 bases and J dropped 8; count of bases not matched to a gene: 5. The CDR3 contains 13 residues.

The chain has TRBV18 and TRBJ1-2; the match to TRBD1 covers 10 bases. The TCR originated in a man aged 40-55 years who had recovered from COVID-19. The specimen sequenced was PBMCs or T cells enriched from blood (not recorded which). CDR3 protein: CASSTGTGDGYTF. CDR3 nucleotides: TGTGCCAGCTCAACGGGGACAGGGGACGGCTACACCTTC.